Sequencing of this TCR beta chain was carried out in a study of early T cells in non-severe SARS-CoV-2 infection. Whole-study findings and limits: Lookups in VDJdb leaned toward anti-spike CD8 responses and missed private and CD4 specificities.

Details on this clonotype: Its antigen is as yet unknown.

As part of library construction, unique molecular identifiers were attached to individual cDNA molecules. MiXCR was run by TCRdb on the 5' RACE reads, yielding one entry per CDR3 protein. The sample carries tens of thousands of distinct CDR3 sequences, approximately 15% recorded once. The CDR3 has 11 amino acids. Per the germline V gene, CDR1 is SEHNR and CDR2 is FQNEAQ (reference sequence). The V gene end was trimmed by 6 bases and the J gene end by 11 bases; junction bases not matched to a gene: 4. This TCR came from an adult who was a healthcare worker with PCR-confirmed SARS-CoV-2 infection or an uninfected control (not recorded which). The sample here was whole blood, taken at baseline. This chain links TRBV7-9 with TRBJ2-3, with TRBD1 matching over 8 bases. CDR3 sequence reads: CASSRDRLQYF. Here the CDR3 DNA reads TGTGCCAGCAGTAGGGACAGGCTGCAGTATTTT.